This passage covers 7 T cell receptor beta chains from one sample sequenced in a study of shared clonotypes between healthy human individuals. Produced via immunoSEQ multiplex PCR; TCRdb's table is partial and in-frame only. The sample contains 2 million to 2.5 million clones, over 90% of which appear only once. What was sequenced was naive CD4+ T cells from PBMCs. This sample's subset: CD45RA+ positively selected. All receptors come from a man younger than 35 in good health. Some clones in this sample may be carry-over from other donors' samples.

The chain joins TRBV5-1 to TRBJ2-5; D is undetermined. The CDR3 is made up of 15 amino acids. Germline CDR1 reads SGHRS; CDR2 reads YFSETQ. The V gene lost 3 bases and the J gene lost 1 base, with 13 bases spanning the gap. The CDR3 bases are TGCGCCAGCAGCTCATATCAAAGACCCCAAGAGACCCAGTACTTC. This codes for CASSSYQRPQETQYF.

This clone was seen just once. This chain uses TRBV5-6 with TRBJ1-2; D call uncertain. The CDR3 extends over 14 amino acids. Germline V lookup: CDR1 SGHDT, CDR2 YYEEEE. Trimming cost V 1 base and J 8 bases, with 15 bases left between them. In nucleotides, the CDR3 is TGTGCCAGCAGCTTGAATAAAAGGATTCAGGGCTACACCTTC. Protein sequence: CASSLNKRIQGYTF.

This clone was detected only a few times. The rearrangement uses TRBV6-5 and TRBJ1-5, with TRBD1 identical over 7 bases. The J segment lost 2 bases and the V segment lost 5 bases, leaving 6 bases of the junction unmatched. The CDR3 has 15 residues. From germline, CDR1 is MNHEY and CDR2 SVGAGI. CDR3 DNA sequence: TGTGCCAGCAGTCAAACAGGGGTGGGCAATCAGCCCCAGCATTTT. This translates into CASSQTGVGNQPQHF.

J is TRBJ2-3 and V is TRBV4-2; D possibly matches TRBD1 or TRBD2 (6 bases each). Germline CDR1 is LGHNA and CDR2 is YNFKEQ. V shed 1 base and J shed 3 bases, with 14 bases lying between them. This CDR3 has 16 amino acids. The chain's CDR3 is CASSQVLGGRTDTQYF. CDR3 in DNA: TGTGCCAGCAGCCAAGTCTTAGGGGGGCGGACAGATACGCAGTATTTT.

This clone came up once. The chain has TRBV18 and TRBJ1-1; no clear D gene. Looked up from germline, CDR1 is KGHSH and CDR2 is LQKENI. V was cut by 0 bases and J by 4 bases, with 9 bases left in between. The CDR3 consists of 14 residues. For the CDR3, the DNA is TGTGCCAGCTCACCACCGCCTTCTTCCACTGAAGCTTTCTTT. It is translated as CASSPPPSSTEAFF.

V usage is TRBV2 and J usage is TRBJ1-5; TRBD1 is a possible D gene (5 bases). CDR1 is SNHLY, CDR2 FYNNEI, per germline. V lost 6 bases to trimming and J lost 7 bases, with 16 bases between them. This CDR3 has 14 residues. This CDR3 reads CASSPWDASQPQHF. The CDR3 DNA sequence: TGTGCCAGCAGCCCTTGGGACGCGTCCCAGCCCCAGCATTTT.

This clone was observed a single time. V gene TRBV7-9 combines with J gene TRBJ2-1; no clear D gene. CDR1 SEHNR and CDR2 FQNEAQ come from the germline V gene (reference sequence). This CDR3 has 15 residues. Trimming left V 5 bases short and J 9 bases short, with 20 bases between. The DNA of the CDR3 is TGTGCCAGCAGCCCCTATGGTATGAGCATGCGTGAGCAGTTCTTC. It yields the protein CASSPYGMSMREQFF.